The 26 T cell receptor beta chains below come from one sample, sequenced in a study of blood T cell repertoires in COVID-19 (dated by TCRdb to the early 2020s). The method behind the library was the immunoSEQ multiplex PCR assay. TCRdb took this table from immuneACCESS and kept in-frame rearrangements with V and J called. Such tables lack part of the clones; where checked against another copy, unresolved V genes explain under half of the gap, and the rest is unexplained. The sample includes approximately 670,000 clones, with just under 90% observed a single time. The top ten constitute over 0.2% of the sample. The sequenced sample was peripheral blood. Receptors originate from a woman younger than 30 with acute or convalescent COVID-19.

V and J are TRBV28 and TRBJ1-1; D is unclear. The CDR3 has 12 residues. V dropped 3 bases and J dropped 5 bases, with 7 bases sitting between them. Germline lookup yields CDR1 MDHEN and CDR2 SYDVKM. The CDR3 here is CASSLPVTEAFF. The CDR3 DNA sequence: TGTGCCAGCAGTTTGCCGGTAACTGAAGCTTTCTTT. Variable domain in full (rest from reference TRBV28 and TRBJ1-1): DVKVTQSSRYLVKRTGEKVFLECVQDMDHENMFWYRQDPGLGLRLIYFSYDVKMKEKGDIPEGYSVSREKKERFSLILESASTNQTSMYLCASSLPVTEAFFGQGTRLTVV.

V usage is TRBV6-6 and J usage is TRBJ2-7; a weak D match, TRBD1 (8 bases). The CDR3 covers 14 residues. Germline V gives CDR1 MNHNY, CDR2 SVGAGI (reference sequence). V dropped 6 bases and J dropped 3 bases, with 15 bases sitting between them. The CDR3 DNA sequence: TGTGCCAGCAGCCGGACAGGGAGGGACTACGAGCAGTACTTC. This sequence encodes CASSRTGRDYEQYF.

The chain employs TRBV24-1 and TRBJ2-2, with 7 bases aligning to TRBD2. CDR1 KGHDR and CDR2 SFDVKD come from the germline V gene. The CDR3 contains 16 residues. The ends lost 1 base at V and 3 bases at J; junction bases unmatched: 4. The CDR3 sequence: CATSDFAGGDTGELFF. The DNA for the CDR3 is TGTGCCACCAGTGATTTTGCTGGGGGGGACACCGGGGAGCTGTTTTTT.

The rearrangement uses TRBV11-2 and TRBJ1-2; 8 nucleotides agree with TRBD1. Looked up from germline, CDR1 is SGHAT and CDR2 is FQNNGV. The CDR3 sequence is 16 residues long. V shed 5 bases and J 0 bases; nucleotides not matched to a gene: 8. The CDR3 DNA follows: TGTGCCAGCAGCATCCTGACAGGGGAAGCTAACTATGGCTACACCTTC. It translates to CASSILTGEANYGYTF.

The chain couples TRBV9 to TRBJ1-1; D uncertain. V dropped 4 bases and J dropped 6 bases, with 13 bases sitting between them. The CDR3 covers 13 residues. From germline, CDR1 is SGDLS and CDR2 YYNGEE. This chain's CDR3 is CASSLRLGAEAFF. The CDR3 region has the DNA TGTGCCAGCAGCCTTCGACTCGGGGCTGAAGCTTTCTTT.

The chain combines TRBV7-2 with TRBJ1-6; D uncertain. There are 15 residues in the CDR3. Germline-derived CDR1 and CDR2 are SGHTA and FQGNSA. The V end lost 6 bases, the J end lost 0 bases, and 9 bases lay between the germline ends. The CDR3 spells CASSSQASYNSPLHF. In nucleotides, the CDR3 is TGTGCCAGCAGTTCCCAGGCCTCCTATAATTCACCCCTCCACTTT.

A single count supports this clone. This rearrangement joins TRBV25-1 to TRBJ1-2; TRBD1 agrees at 8 bases. V gave up 4 bases and J gave up 7 bases; unmatched junction bases: 8. The length of the CDR3 is 14 residues. CDR1 is MGHDK and CDR2 is SYGVNS in the germline V gene. This CDR3 reads CASSVLQGAAGYTF. The CDR3 bases are TGTGCCAGCAGTGTGCTGCAGGGGGCGGCTGGCTACACCTTC.

V gene TRBV19 combines with J gene TRBJ1-1; no firm D call. V lost 3 bases and J 4 bases, leaving 24 bases between the germline ends. The CDR3 loop spans 18 amino acids. Germline CDR1 is LNHDA and CDR2 is SQIVND (reference sequence). The CDR3 nucleotides read TGTGCCAGTAGTATCTTCCCGAGACAACGGGAGCGAGTCACTGAAGCTTTCTTT. This translates into CASSIFPRQRERVTEAFF.

In DNA, the CDR3 is TGTGCCAGCAGTGTTGGGACACAACTAGATGGCTACACCTTC. This sequence encodes CASSVGTQLDGYTF. V and J are TRBV2 and TRBJ1-2; a possible D gene is TRBD1 (6 bases). Germline assignment: CDR1 SNHLY and CDR2 FYNNEI. Between the trimmed V and J ends, which lost 4 bases and 6 bases, there was a span of 15 bases. CDR3 length equals 14 residues.

V gene TRBV3-1 (or the pseudogene TRBV3-2) combines with J gene TRBJ1-6; 7 nucleotides match TRBD1. The CDR3 consists of 16 residues. The V gene end was trimmed by 1 base and the J gene end by 9 bases; junction bases not matched to a gene: 9. In germline, CDR1 is LGHDT, CDR2 YNNKEL (reference sequence). The CDR3 sequence: CASSQGGTVLGSPLHF. DNA for the CDR3: TGTGCCAGCAGCCAAGGGGGGACAGTCCTTGGTTCACCCCTCCACTTT.

Regarding this clone: The same CDR3 also results from other DNA sequences found in this sample. The CDR3 nucleotides are TGTGCCAGCAGTTTATTGGGAGGGGCTGGAAACACCATATATTTT. Residues: CASSLLGGAGNTIYF. The rearrangement links TRBV28 to TRBJ1-3; perhaps TRBD1 as D (5 bases). V was pared by 1 base and J by 2 bases, with 9 bases between. The CDR3 has 15 residues. CDR1 and CDR2 from the germline V gene are MDHEN and SYDVKM.

The rearrangement links TRBV5-6 to TRBJ1-2, with D perhaps matching TRBD1 (5 bases). Looked up from germline, CDR1 is SGHDT and CDR2 is YYEEEE. The CDR3 has 13 amino acids. V was clipped by 0 bases and J by 13 bases, with 16 bases between them. The CDR3 reads CASSLAIFVGGTF. The CDR3 bases are TGTGCCAGCAGCTTGGCTATTTTTGTCGGGGGCACCTTC.

The V and J genes are TRBV6-1 and TRBJ1-2; D uncertain. V lost 3 bases, J lost 3 bases, and 11 bases lay in between. Germline V gene data show CDR1 as MNHNS and CDR2 as SASEGT. This CDR3 has 14 amino acids. This CDR3 reads CASSEREIYYGYTF. In DNA form, the CDR3 reads TGTGCCAGCAGTGAGCGCGAGATTTACTATGGCTACACCTTC.

This clone was picked up one time. V and J are TRBV13 and TRBJ1-3; 8 bases are a match to TRBD1. J gave up 4 bases and V 4 bases, and 9 bases lay outside the gene matches. In germline, CDR1 is PRHDT, CDR2 FYEKMQ (reference sequence). The CDR3 runs 16 residues. CDR3 in amino acids: CASSYNRGAGGNTIYF. CDR3 coding DNA: TGTGCCAGCAGCTATAACAGGGGGGCGGGAGGAAACACCATATATTTT.

V usage is TRBV10-3 and J usage is TRBJ2-3; 9 bases are a match to TRBD2. This CDR3 is built from 16 residues. V trimming: 2 bases; J trimming: 3 bases; junction bases outside the gene matches: 6. The germline V gene has CDR1 ENHRY and CDR2 SYGVKD. The DNA for the CDR3 is TGTGCCATCAGTGAGAGGTCTAGCGGGGCTACAGATACGCAGTATTTT. Translating gives CAISERSSGATDTQYF.

The chain joins TRBV24-1 to TRBJ2-2; D gene uncertain. In germline, CDR1 is KGHDR, CDR2 SFDVKD. V was cut by 1 base and J by 1 base, with 6 bases left in between. The CDR3 has 15 residues. CDR3 amino acids: CATSDFGRNTGELFF. CDR3 DNA: TGTGCCACCAGTGATTTCGGTAGGAACACCGGGGAGCTGTTTTTT.

The V and J genes are TRBV24-1 and TRBJ2-3; 9 bases are shared with TRBD2. The junction had 9 bases not matched to a gene; V was cut back by 10 bases and J by 5 bases. Germline CDR1 is KGHDR and CDR2 is SFDVKD. The CDR3 covers 14 residues. The CDR3 loop reads CATGGLAPIDTQYF. For the CDR3, the DNA is TGTGCCACGGGGGGACTAGCCCCCATAGATACGCAGTATTTT.

The chain couples TRBV30 to TRBJ1-3; D is ambiguous. The CDR3 extends over 14 amino acids. CDR1 is GTSNPN, CDR2 SVGIG, per germline (reference sequence). V lost 0 bases, J lost 0 bases, and 6 bases lay in between. The CDR3 protein is CAWSVLSSGNTIYF. The CDR3 DNA follows: TGTGCCTGGAGTGTACTTAGCTCTGGAAACACCATATATTTT.

Regarding this clone: Relative to the germline gene, one junction end is altered; a read error may explain this. The chain recombines TRBV28 with TRBJ2-3, with 7 bases fitting TRBD1. The CDR3 totals 11 residues. In germline, CDR1 is MDHEN, CDR2 SYDVKM. The CDR3 DNA is TGTGCCAGCTCTATGGGACAGCGAAAGATTTTT. The encoded protein is CASSMGQRKIF.

The V and J genes are TRBV7-9 and TRBJ1-2; 9 bases are a match to TRBD1. The CDR3 is 18 amino acids. The trim removed 5 bases at V and 4 bases at J, leaving 17 bases unmatched. CDR1 and CDR2 from the germline V gene are SEHNR and FQNEAQ (reference sequence). The CDR3 nucleotides are TGTGCCAGCAGCCTAGTGCTGACCCGGACAGGGGCCATCTATGGCTACACCTTC. Translation gives CASSLVLTRTGAIYGYTF.

The chain links TRBV13 to TRBJ1-1; D remains ambiguous. The CDR3 runs to 14 residues. V was clipped by 3 bases and J by 3 bases, with 11 bases between them. Germline CDR1 reads PRHDT; CDR2 reads FYEKMQ (reference sequence). CDR3 amino acids: CASSFRLRDTEAFF. The DNA of the CDR3 is TGTGCCAGCAGCTTCCGGCTGCGGGACACTGAAGCTTTCTTT.

The genes are TRBV9 and TRBJ2-1, with 8 bases identical to TRBD2. This CDR3 spans 14 amino acids. With 7 bases clipped from V and 8 bases from J, the junction kept 11 bases outside the gene matches. Germline CDR1 and CDR2: SGDLS and YYNGEE. CDR3 protein: CASAPPGGLDEQFF. DNA of the CDR3: TGTGCCAGCGCCCCTCCGGGGGGGCTGGATGAGCAGTTCTTC.

This clone was seen a single time. The gene calls are TRBV6-1 and TRBJ1-1; weak D call: TRBD1 (6 bases). The germline V gene has CDR1 MNHNS and CDR2 SASEGT. The CDR3 length is 16 residues. Trimming left V 4 bases short and J 1 base short, with 16 bases between. The CDR3 bases are TGTGCCAGCAGTGTATCAGGGGCCCGGTGGAACACTGAAGCTTTCTTT. This gives the protein CASSVSGARWNTEAFF.

The chain recombines TRBV27 with TRBJ1-4; no clear D. V was shortened by 2 bases and J by 5 bases, with 9 bases between the two germline ends. The CDR3 spans 14 residues. Germline assignment: CDR1 MNHEY and CDR2 SMNVEV (reference sequence). In DNA, the CDR3 is TGTGCCAGCAGTTTAAATCCGGTGAATGAAAAACTGTTTTTT. Its protein product is CASSLNPVNEKLFF.

The V call is TRBV19, the J call TRBJ1-1; TRBD1 matches 9 bases. This CDR3 is built from 16 residues. Germline V CDR1 and CDR2: LNHDA, SQIVND (reference sequence). V was clipped by 3 bases and J by 3 bases; unmatched bases: 8. CDR3 nucleotides: TGTGCCAGTAGTATCCCGACAGGGGGTGTGGACACTGAAGCTTTCTTT. Encoded protein: CASSIPTGGVDTEAFF.

The chain's CDR3 is CASSLRGSPNEQFF. In DNA form, the CDR3 reads TGTGCCAGCAGTTTGCGGGGTTCCCCCAATGAGCAGTTCTTC. The V gene is TRBV27, the J gene TRBJ2-1; weak D call: TRBD2 (6 bases). The V end lost 3 bases, the J end lost 6 bases, and 12 bases lay between the germline ends. This CDR3 has 14 residues. The germline V gene has CDR1 MNHEY and CDR2 SMNVEV (reference sequence).